A selection of T cell receptor beta chains follows, all from one sample in a study of blood T cell repertoires in COVID-19. Only in-frame clones appear in the TCRdb table, and some are missing; sequencing was by immunoSEQ multiplex PCR. The sample comprises around 310,000 clones, just under 90% of which are singletons, and over 8.5% rests with the top ten. Input material: PBMCs or T cells enriched from blood (not recorded which). The source is a woman in her twenties or thirties who had recovered from COVID-19. CDR3s include the opening cysteine and the closing phenylalanine or tryptophan. The order of the fields is CDR3 length, J gene, clone size, V gene, D gene, CDR3 DNA, CDR3 protein. The D gene is left open where the match is weak. Clone size is not always given. Where it is, it says once, few, many or a class for expanded clones.

len: 16
j_gene: TRBJ2-7
abundance: -
v_gene: TRBV19
d_gene: TRBD2
CDR3nt: TGTGCCAGTAGTAGGAGGACTAGCGGGACCCCCTACGAGCAGTACTTC
CDR3aa: CASSRRTSGTPYEQYF

len: 14
j_gene: TRBJ2-5
abundance: -
v_gene: TRBV3-1/TRBV3-2
d_gene: -
CDR3nt: TGTGCCAGCAGCCAAGATATGGGGCAGCAGACCCAGTACTTC
CDR3aa: CASSQDMGQQTQYF

len: 17
j_gene: TRBJ1-3
abundance: few
v_gene: TRBV5-1
d_gene: -
CDR3nt: TGCGCCAGCAGCTTGGTATTTGGGGGGAAGTCTGGAAACACCATATATTTT
CDR3aa: CASSLVFGGKSGNTIYF

len: 10
j_gene: TRBJ2-4
abundance: -
v_gene: TRBV20-1
d_gene: -
CDR3nt: TGCAGTGCTAGCCGAATCTTTAGAAACTTC
CDR3aa: CSASRIFRNF

len: 16
j_gene: TRBJ1-1
abundance: few
v_gene: TRBV2
d_gene: TRBD1
CDR3nt: TGTGCCAGCAGTGGTGCACCAAACAGGGGAAGGACTGAAGCTTTCTTT
CDR3aa: CASSGAPNRGRTEAFF

len: 15
j_gene: TRBJ1-6
abundance: -
v_gene: TRBV25-1
d_gene: -
CDR3nt: TGTGCCAGCAGTGACGAGAGCTCCTATAATTCACCCCTCCACTTT
CDR3aa: CASSDESSYNSPLHF

len: 16
j_gene: TRBJ2-1
abundance: once
v_gene: TRBV7-7
d_gene: TRBD2
CDR3nt: TGTGCTAGCAGCTTAGAGGGCCCGGGGGGATACAATGAGCAGTTCTTC
CDR3aa: CASSLEGPGGYNEQFF

len: 15
j_gene: TRBJ2-1
abundance: -
v_gene: TRBV7-3
d_gene: TRBD1
CDR3nt: TGTGCCAGCAGCCGGACCGGGACAGGGTGGAGTGAGCAGTTCTTC
CDR3aa: CASSRTGTGWSEQFF

len: 16
j_gene: TRBJ2-2
abundance: -
v_gene: TRBV5-6
d_gene: TRBD1
CDR3nt: TGTGCCAGCAGCATGCAGGGGGCGTGGGACACCGGGGAGCTGTTTTTT
CDR3aa: CASSMQGAWDTGELFF

len: 15
j_gene: TRBJ1-2
abundance: -
v_gene: TRBV19
d_gene: -
CDR3nt: TGTGCCAGTAGTACACCCTACAGGGAAAAGTATGGCTACACCTTC
CDR3aa: CASSTPYREKYGYTF

len: 14
j_gene: TRBJ2-2
abundance: once
v_gene: TRBV27
d_gene: -
CDR3nt: TGTGCCAGCAGACATAGCGGGAACACCGGGGAGCTGTTTTTT
CDR3aa: CASRHSGNTGELFF

len: 14
j_gene: TRBJ2-6
abundance: -
v_gene: TRBV29-1
d_gene: -
CDR3nt: TGCAGCGTTGATTCCGGCTCTGGGGCCAACGTCCTGACTTTC
CDR3aa: CSVDSGSGANVLTF

len: 15
j_gene: TRBJ1-1
abundance: once
v_gene: TRBV7-6
d_gene: -
CDR3nt: TGTGCCAGCAGCTTACGTTGGGGGCGGAACACTGAAGCTTTCTTT
CDR3aa: CASSLRWGRNTEAFF

len: 15
j_gene: TRBJ2-7
abundance: -
v_gene: TRBV13
d_gene: TRBD1
CDR3nt: TGTGCCAGCAGCTCCCGGGAACAGGGGGCTCACGAGCAGTACTTC
CDR3aa: CASSSREQGAHEQYF

len: 14
j_gene: TRBJ2-2
abundance: once
v_gene: TRBV29-1
d_gene: -
CDR3nt: TGCAGCGTTGAAAAGGGACATCAGTCCGGGGAGCTGTTTTTT
CDR3aa: CSVEKGHQSGELFF

len: 13
j_gene: TRBJ2-3
abundance: -
v_gene: TRBV29-1
d_gene: TRBD2
CDR3nt: TGCAGCGTTGGGACTAGCGGTTCAGATACGCAGTATTTT
CDR3aa: CSVGTSGSDTQYF

len: 16
j_gene: TRBJ1-5
abundance: -
v_gene: TRBV15
d_gene: -
CDR3nt: TGTGCCACCAGCAGAGATCGGGAATATAGCAATCAGCCCCAGCATTTT
CDR3aa: CATSRDREYSNQPQHF

len: 16
j_gene: TRBJ1-3
abundance: -
v_gene: TRBV5-4
d_gene: TRBD1
CDR3nt: TGTGCCAGCAGCTCCATACAGGGGGCTGGTGGAAACACCATATATTTT
CDR3aa: CASSSIQGAGGNTIYF

len: 15
j_gene: TRBJ1-5
abundance: -
v_gene: TRBV12-5
d_gene: TRBD1
CDR3nt: TGTGCTAGTCACAGGGGGAACGATAGCAATCAGCCCCAGCATTTT
CDR3aa: CASHRGNDSNQPQHF

len: 16
j_gene: TRBJ2-3
abundance: -
v_gene: TRBV6-1
d_gene: TRBD1
CDR3nt: TGTGCCAGCAGTGAATGGCAGGGGGCAGTAGGAGATACGCAGTATTTT
CDR3aa: CASSEWQGAVGDTQYF

len: 15
j_gene: TRBJ2-3
abundance: -
v_gene: TRBV6-2/TRBV6-3
d_gene: TRBD2
CDR3nt: TGTGCCAGCAGCTCCTCCGGGAGGAGCACAGATACGCAGTATTTT
CDR3aa: CASSSSGRSTDTQYF

len: 15
j_gene: TRBJ2-1
abundance: -
v_gene: TRBV2
d_gene: TRBD2
CDR3nt: TGTGCCAGCAGTGGAGGACTAGCGGGAGCCAATGAGCAGTTCTTC
CDR3aa: CASSGGLAGANEQFF

len: 17
j_gene: TRBJ1-2
abundance: -
v_gene: TRBV6-6
d_gene: TRBD1
CDR3nt: TGTGCCAGCAGTCGGAGCCTCTATGGACAGGGGGCGCTTGGCTACACCTTC
CDR3aa: CASSRSLYGQGALGYTF

len: 14
j_gene: TRBJ1-5
abundance: -
v_gene: TRBV6-2/TRBV6-3
d_gene: -
CDR3nt: TGTGCCAGCAGTAACAGACAGGGCAATCAGCCCCAGCATTTT
CDR3aa: CASSNRQGNQPQHF

len: 16
j_gene: TRBJ2-1
abundance: few
v_gene: TRBV7-9
d_gene: TRBD2
CDR3nt: TGTGCCAGCAGCACAAGACTAGCGGGTGGTTACAATGAGCAGTTCTTC
CDR3aa: CASSTRLAGGYNEQFF

len: 13
j_gene: TRBJ2-7
abundance: -
v_gene: TRBV27
d_gene: -
CDR3nt: TGTGCCAGCAGTGCCCGGGACAACTACGAGCAGTACTTC
CDR3aa: CASSARDNYEQYF

len: 14
j_gene: TRBJ2-5
abundance: -
v_gene: TRBV19
d_gene: -
CDR3nt: TGTGCCAGTAGTATAGATCTCAGGGTGGAGACCCAGTACTTC
CDR3aa: CASSIDLRVETQYF

len: 15
j_gene: TRBJ1-2
abundance: few
v_gene: TRBV18
d_gene: TRBD1
CDR3nt: TGTGCCAGCTCACCACGGGACAGGGGGCAATATGGCTACACCTTC
CDR3aa: CASSPRDRGQYGYTF

len: 14
j_gene: TRBJ1-1
abundance: -
v_gene: TRBV28
d_gene: -
CDR3nt: TGTGCCAGCAGTTTATTTACGGTGAACACTGAAGCTTTCTTT
CDR3aa: CASSLFTVNTEAFF

len: 15
j_gene: TRBJ2-2
abundance: -
v_gene: TRBV19
d_gene: TRBD1
CDR3nt: TGTGCCAGTAAAACGGGGACAGGGGGGACCGGGGAGCTGTTTTTT
CDR3aa: CASKTGTGGTGELFF

len: 16
j_gene: TRBJ2-2
abundance: -
v_gene: TRBV7-9
d_gene: TRBD2
CDR3nt: TGTGCCAGCACCTGGCTAGCGGGAGGCAACACCGGGGAGCTGTTTTTT
CDR3aa: CASTWLAGGNTGELFF

len: 13
j_gene: TRBJ1-1
abundance: few
v_gene: TRBV11-1
d_gene: -
CDR3nt: TGTGCCAGCAGCTTAGCGCTAAACACTGAAGCTTTCTTT
CDR3aa: CASSLALNTEAFF

len: 14
j_gene: TRBJ1-6
abundance: -
v_gene: TRBV19
d_gene: -
CDR3nt: TGTGCCAGTAGTCCCCACCAGGGGATTTCACCCCTCCACTTT
CDR3aa: CASSPHQGISPLHF

len: 18
j_gene: TRBJ2-1
abundance: -
v_gene: TRBV6-4
d_gene: -
CDR3nt: TGTGCCAGCACTCAAGTCGAGTCCAGGGCTGACGACGACAATGAGCAGTTCTTC
CDR3aa: CASTQVESRADDDNEQFF

len: 16
j_gene: TRBJ2-7
abundance: -
v_gene: TRBV27
d_gene: TRBD2
CDR3nt: TGTGCCAGCAGTTTAACAGGGCCGCTAGCGGGAGGCGTGCAGTACTTC
CDR3aa: CASSLTGPLAGGVQYF

len: 15
j_gene: TRBJ1-3
abundance: -
v_gene: TRBV5-8
d_gene: -
CDR3nt: TGTGCCAGCAGCTTGGAAACAGGTTCTGGAAACACCATATATTTT
CDR3aa: CASSLETGSGNTIYF

len: 16
j_gene: TRBJ2-7
abundance: -
v_gene: TRBV29-1
d_gene: -
CDR3nt: TGCAGCGTTAAAACGGACCGCGGGAAAAGCTCCTACGAGCAGTACTTC
CDR3aa: CSVKTDRGKSSYEQYF

len: 18
j_gene: TRBJ2-6
abundance: once
v_gene: TRBV7-2
d_gene: TRBD1
CDR3nt: TGTGCCAGCAGCTTAGAGGGACAGGGGGCGCGTGGGGCCAACGTCCTGACTTTC
CDR3aa: CASSLEGQGARGANVLTF

len: 13
j_gene: TRBJ1-1
abundance: -
v_gene: TRBV7-2
d_gene: -
CDR3nt: TGTGCCAGCAGCTTAGCCCAGTACGCCCAAGCTTTCTTT
CDR3aa: CASSLAQYAQAFF

len: 15
j_gene: TRBJ2-2
abundance: many
v_gene: TRBV19
d_gene: TRBD1
CDR3nt: TGTGCCAGTAGTATACAGGGGGCGAACACCGGGGAGCTGTTTTTT
CDR3aa: CASSIQGANTGELFF

len: 18
j_gene: TRBJ1-5
abundance: few
v_gene: TRBV28
d_gene: -
CDR3nt: TGTGCCAGCAGTTTAAGTCCCCAGGGACACTATAGCAATCAGCCCCAGCATTTT
CDR3aa: CASSLSPQGHYSNQPQHF

len: 16
j_gene: TRBJ2-3
abundance: once
v_gene: TRBV27
d_gene: -
CDR3nt: TGTGCCAGCAGGCCCCGGACAGAGAGTTGGGCAGATACGCAGTATTTT
CDR3aa: CASRPRTESWADTQYF

len: 14
j_gene: TRBJ2-3
abundance: -
v_gene: TRBV11-3
d_gene: TRBD2
CDR3nt: TGTGCCAGCAGCTTATCGGGAGGTGAAGATACGCAGTATTTT
CDR3aa: CASSLSGGEDTQYF

len: 14
j_gene: TRBJ1-1
abundance: -
v_gene: TRBV29-1
d_gene: -
CDR3nt: TGCAGCGTCGCTAGACAGGAATGGAACACTGAAGCTTTCTTT
CDR3aa: CSVARQEWNTEAFF

len: 16
j_gene: TRBJ1-4
abundance: -
v_gene: TRBV7-8
d_gene: TRBD1
CDR3nt: TGTGCCAGCAGCTATAATAACAGGGGGGTAGATGAAAAACTGTTTTTT
CDR3aa: CASSYNNRGVDEKLFF

len: 16
j_gene: TRBJ2-2
abundance: -
v_gene: TRBV4-1
d_gene: -
CDR3nt: TGCGCCAGCAGCCACCTAGCGAACCCGAACACCGGGGAGCTGTTTTTT
CDR3aa: CASSHLANPNTGELFF

len: 17
j_gene: TRBJ1-3
abundance: -
v_gene: TRBV7-9
d_gene: -
CDR3nt: TGTGCCAGCAGCTTAGCGCGGGCTGACCCCCTGGGAAACACCATATATTTT
CDR3aa: CASSLARADPLGNTIYF

len: 15
j_gene: TRBJ2-7
abundance: -
v_gene: TRBV2
d_gene: -
CDR3nt: TGTGCCAGCAGTGAAGCGATCACGACAGTCGACGAGCAGTACTTC
CDR3aa: CASSEAITTVDEQYF

len: 15
j_gene: TRBJ1-2
abundance: -
v_gene: TRBV9
d_gene: -
CDR3nt: TGTGCCAGCAGCGTAGGTCAGGAGGAGACGTTTGGCTACACCTTC
CDR3aa: CASSVGQEETFGYTF

len: 16
j_gene: TRBJ2-3
abundance: -
v_gene: TRBV7-6
d_gene: -
CDR3nt: TGTGCCAGCAGCTTGTGGGAGGAGGTTAGCACAGATACGCAGTATTTT
CDR3aa: CASSLWEEVSTDTQYF

len: 14
j_gene: TRBJ1-1
abundance: -
v_gene: TRBV5-1
d_gene: -
CDR3nt: TGCGCCAGCGGACCCCAAGGGGGGAACACTGAAGCTTTCTTT
CDR3aa: CASGPQGGNTEAFF

len: 18
j_gene: TRBJ2-3
abundance: -
v_gene: TRBV5-1
d_gene: -
CDR3nt: TGCGCCAGCAGCTTACAGCCGAGCGTGGGCGGGAGCACAGATACGCAGTATTTT
CDR3aa: CASSLQPSVGGSTDTQYF